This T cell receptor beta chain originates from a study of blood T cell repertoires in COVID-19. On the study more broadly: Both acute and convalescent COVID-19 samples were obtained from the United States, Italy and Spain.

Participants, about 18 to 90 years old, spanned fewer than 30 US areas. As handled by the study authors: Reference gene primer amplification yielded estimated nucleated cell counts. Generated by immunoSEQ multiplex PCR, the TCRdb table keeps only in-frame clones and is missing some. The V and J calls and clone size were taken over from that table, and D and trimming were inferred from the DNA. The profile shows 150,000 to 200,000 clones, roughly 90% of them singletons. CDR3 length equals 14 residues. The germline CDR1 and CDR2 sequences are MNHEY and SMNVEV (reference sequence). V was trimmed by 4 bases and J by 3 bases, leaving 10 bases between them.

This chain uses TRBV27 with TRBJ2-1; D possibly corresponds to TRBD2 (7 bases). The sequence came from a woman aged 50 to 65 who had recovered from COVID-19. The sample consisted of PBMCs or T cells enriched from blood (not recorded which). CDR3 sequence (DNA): TGTGCCAGCAGTTGGGGGGGCGTCTACAATGAGCAGTTCTTC. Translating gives CASSWGGVYNEQFF.